This TCR beta chain was identified during a study of read filtering for tumor transcriptome and immune sequencing. Study-level points and caveats: The sorted CD138-negative fraction was a mixed bone marrow immune population, not purified T cells.

This clonotype has ten or more counts. What it binds is unknown. Molecular barcoded adaptors covering alpha/delta and beta/gamma chains were used on around 400 ng RNA. TCRdb reprocessed the reads with MiXCR, giving one entry per CDR3 protein. The sample records approximately 150,000 distinct CDR3 sequences, about 13% being singletons. Germline lookup yields CDR1 MGHRA and CDR2 YSYEKL. This CDR3 comprises 15 residues. Trimming cost V 0 bases and J 1 base, with 7 bases left between them. The rearrangement joins TRBV4-1 to TRBJ2-1, with D perhaps assigned TRBD1 or TRBD2 (5 bases each). The specimen was a population of CD138-negative cells sorted from bone marrow. The sequence derives from a donor aged 40 or older with multiple myeloma. Here the CDR3 reads CASSQEGRSYNEQFF. CDR3 sequence (DNA): TGCGCCAGCAGCCAAGAGGGACGGTCCTACAATGAGCAGTTCTTC.